The next 27 T cell receptor beta chains were all read from a single sample in a study of T cells after yellow fever vaccination. Using its own MiXCR run on the 5' RACE reads, TCRdb lists one record per CDR3 protein. The sample has about 74,000 distinct CDR3 sequences; approximately 7% are singletons. The sample in question was CD8+ T cells sorted from PBMCs, obtained about 5 days after the first yellow fever vaccination. These receptor sequences come from a man aged 18-30 years who received the YFV17D yellow fever vaccine.

This clonotype was detected many times. V usage is TRBV11-2 and J usage is TRBJ2-7; D could derive from TRBD1 or TRBD2 (5 bases each). Germline loops: CDR1 SGHAT, CDR2 FQNNGV. The length of the CDR3 is 14 residues. V was clipped by 6 bases and J by 6 bases, with 18 bases between them. The CDR3 nucleotides are TGTGCCAGCAGACTGGTCGGGACCCTTCGCGAGCAGTACTTC. Translation gives CASRLVGTLREQYF.

This clonotype showed up many times. The J gene is TRBJ1-4, the V gene TRBV12-3 or TRBV12-4; weak D call: TRBD1 (5 bases). Trimming took off 6 bases at V and 3 bases at J, with 11 bases between the two ends. CDR3 length equals 14 residues. Written as DNA, the CDR3 is TGTGCCAGCAGCTCAGGGCTGGCTAATGAAAAACTGTTTTTT. As protein: CASSSGLANEKLFF.

This clonotype showed up just a few times. This sequence joins TRBV5-4 and TRBJ2-1; 7 nucleotides line up with TRBD2. Looked up from germline, CDR1 is SGHNT and CDR2 is YYREEE (reference sequence). V trimming: 1 base; J trimming: 1 base; junction bases outside the gene matches: 2. The CDR3 length is 15 residues. The CDR3 reads CASSLLGLSYNEQFF. The CDR3 region has the DNA TGTGCCAGCAGCTTGCTGGGACTATCCTACAATGAGCAGTTCTTC.

This clonotype turned up a few times. This chain uses TRBV6-1 with TRBJ2-2; 11 nucleotides line up with TRBD2. Germline V gives CDR1 MNHNS, CDR2 SASEGT. The J segment lost 6 bases and the V segment lost 6 bases, leaving 9 bases of the junction unmatched. The CDR3 length is 16 residues. The CDR3 DNA sequence: TGTGCCAGCAGCCAACTAGCGGGGGACATCCCCGGGGAGCTGTTTTTT. Translating it yields CASSQLAGDIPGELFF.

The J gene is TRBJ2-1, the V gene TRBV3-1, with D perhaps matching TRBD2 (6 bases). Deletions cut 6 bases from V and 2 bases from J, with 14 bases between. The CDR3 contains 15 residues. Germline V lookup: CDR1 LGHDT, CDR2 YNNKEL (reference sequence). The CDR3 DNA reads TGTGCCAGCAGGCTCGCGGGATCCCCCTACAATGAGCAGTTCTTC. This encodes CASRLAGSPYNEQFF.

The chain employs TRBV5-1 and TRBJ1-2; a possible D gene is TRBD1 (6 bases). The V end was cut by 4 bases, the J end by 7 bases, with 17 bases between. CDR1 is SGHRS and CDR2 is YFSETQ in the germline V gene. This CDR3 is built from 14 residues. CDR3 sequence reads: CASSTFSGETGYTF. The CDR3 DNA sequence: TGCGCCAGCAGCACGTTTTCAGGGGAAACTGGCTACACCTTC.

As regards this clonotype: A much larger clone lies one base from this, so it may be a read error. The J gene is TRBJ1-6, the V gene TRBV25-1; no definite D call. The CDR3 covers 16 residues. The germline CDR1 and CDR2 sequences are MGHDK and SYGVNS. CDR3 sequence (DNA): TGTGCCAGCAGTGGTGCGGGAATGTCCTATAATTCACTCCTCCACTTT. As protein: CASSGAGMSYNSLLHF.

This clonotype turned up a few times. The genes are TRBV24-1 and TRBJ2-1, with 9 bases that match TRBD2. With 5 bases clipped from V and 2 bases from J, the junction kept 6 bases outside the gene matches. CDR3 length: 16 amino acids. Germline loops: CDR1 KGHDR, CDR2 SFDVKD. The CDR3 sequence: CATSGLAGDPYNEQFF. The CDR3 DNA follows: TGTGCCACCAGTGGTTTAGCGGGGGACCCCTACAATGAGCAGTTCTTC.

This clonotype has only a few counts. The junction departs from the called germline gene at one end, perhaps through a read error. The V and J genes are TRBV12-3 or TRBV12-4 and TRBJ2-3; 7 bases fit TRBD1. This CDR3 is 19 amino acids long. CDR3 in amino acids: CAISLARQGPFRYTDTQYF. As DNA, the CDR3 is TGTGCCATCAGTTTAGCCAGACAGGGCCCCTTTCGCTACACAGATACGCAGTATTTT.

The sample holds a few counts of this clonotype. The gene calls are TRBV20-1 and TRBJ2-7; D gene ambiguous. This CDR3 region has 14 residues. Deletions cut 4 bases from V and 4 bases from J, with 17 bases between. Looked up from germline, CDR1 is DFQATT and CDR2 is SNEGSKA (reference sequence). The CDR3 sequence is CSATPFGRNYEQYF. In DNA form, the CDR3 reads TGCAGTGCTACACCCTTCGGCAGAAATTACGAGCAGTACTTC.

The genes are TRBV5-1 and TRBJ2-1; D is perhaps TRBD2 (7 bases). Germline V gives CDR1 SGHRS, CDR2 YFSETQ. V was pared by 1 base and J by 9 bases, with 17 bases between. This CDR3 is built from 15 residues. CDR3 sequence (DNA): TGCGCCAGCAGCTTGAGGGGGGGGCCCGGGCGTGAGCAGTTCTTC. Translated: CASSLRGGPGREQFF.

This clonotype appeared many times. The CDR3, as DNA: TGTGCCAGCAGTCTCCGCTGGGGCCACGAGCAGTACTTC. It codes for CASSLRWGHEQYF. V and J are TRBV27 and TRBJ2-7, with D perhaps matching TRBD1 (5 bases). CDR1 is MNHEY and CDR2 is SMNVEV in the germline V gene (reference sequence). The CDR3 covers 13 residues. V was pared by 5 bases and J by 5 bases, with 13 bases between.

There are a few counts of this clonotype. The V call is TRBV6-2 or TRBV6-3, the J call TRBJ2-3, with 7 nucleotides matching TRBD2. V lost 6 bases and J lost 2; bases outside the gene matches: 8. This CDR3 is 15 amino acids long. In germline, CDR1 is MNHEY, CDR2 SVGEGT. CDR3 sequence reads: CASRPLADYTDTQYF. CDR3 bases: TGTGCCAGCAGACCTCTAGCGGACTACACAGATACGCAGTATTTT.

The sample holds many counts of this clonotype. The V call is TRBV5-6, the J call TRBJ2-4, with D tentatively TRBD1 (6 bases). The CDR3 contains 15 residues. Trimming shortened V by 0 bases and J by 3 bases, and 10 bases separated the two germline ends. Germline values: CDR1 SGHDT, CDR2 YYEEEE. CDR3 sequence reads: CASSLAPGVKNIQYF. The CDR3 DNA is TGTGCCAGCAGCTTGGCCCCAGGGGTCAAAAACATTCAGTACTTC.

This clonotype was seen a few times. The chain links TRBV4-2 to TRBJ2-6; D is unclear. Germline-derived CDR1 and CDR2 are LGHNA and YNFKEQ. CDR3 length: 19 amino acids. The ends were cut back, 3 bases at V and 0 bases at J, with 18 bases in the middle. This CDR3 reads CASSHPTEKHFSGANVLTF. The DNA of the CDR3 is TGTGCCAGCAGCCACCCCACAGAGAAACACTTCTCTGGGGCCAACGTCCTGACTTTC.

V gene TRBV7-9 combines with J gene TRBJ2-2, with D maybe TRBD1 (6 bases). The V gene's germline CDR1 is SEHNR and CDR2 FQNEAQ (reference sequence). Trimming cost V 4 bases and J 4 bases, with 13 bases left between them. The CDR3 has 15 residues. CDR3 in DNA: TGTGCCAGCAGCTCAACAGGGATGGGCACCGGGGAGCTGTTTTTT. It specifies CASSSTGMGTGELFF.

V and J are TRBV5-4 and TRBJ1-2; D remains unclear. CDR1 and CDR2 (germline): SGHNT, YYREEE (reference sequence). Deletions cut 4 bases from V and 4 bases from J, with 14 bases between. CDR3 length: 14 amino acids. The CDR3 here is CASSTEGIVYGYTF. In DNA, the CDR3 is TGTGCCAGCAGCACGGAAGGGATCGTCTATGGCTACACCTTC.

The V gene is TRBV7-9, the J gene TRBJ2-3; TRBD2 is a possible D gene (6 bases). The length of the CDR3 is 12 residues. Per the germline V gene, CDR1 is SEHNR and CDR2 is FQNEAQ (reference sequence). The V and J ends lost 4 bases and 7 bases respectively, with 9 bases between them. The DNA of the CDR3 is TGTGCCAGCAGCTCGACTAGTTATACGCAGTATTTT. This encodes CASSSTSYTQYF.

This clonotype was counted at least ten times. The V call is TRBV7-6, the J call TRBJ2-5; possible D gene TRBD2, 5 bases. The V end lost 5 bases, the J end lost 5 bases, and 12 bases lay between the germline ends. The CDR3 runs to 13 residues. Looked up from germline, CDR1 is SGHVS and CDR2 is FNYEAQ. CDR3 in DNA: TGTGCCAGCAGCCCAAGTCCGGGGGAGACCCAGTACTTC. It encodes CASSPSPGETQYF.

This clonotype was observed a few times. The chain recombines TRBV9 with TRBJ2-7; D remains unclear. The CDR3 extends over 14 amino acids. The ends were cut back, 0 bases at V and 3 bases at J, with 10 bases in the middle. The germline gives CDR1 SGDLS, CDR2 YYNGEE. The CDR3 here is CASSVAAGRYEQYF. DNA for the CDR3: TGTGCCAGCAGCGTAGCTGCCGGGCGCTACGAGCAGTACTTC. The entire variable domain, with the rest obtained from reference TRBV9 and TRBJ2-7, is as follows: DSGVTQTPKHLITATGQRVTLRCSPRSGDLSVYWYQQSLDQGLQFLIQYYNGEERAKGNILERFSAQQFPDLHSELNLSSLELGDSALYFCASSVAAGRYEQYFGPGTRLTVT.

The chain carries TRBV6-1 and TRBJ1-2; D not resolved. Between the trimmed V and J ends, which lost 6 bases and 5 bases, there was a span of 13 bases. CDR3 length: 13 residues. Germline CDR1 reads MNHNS; CDR2 reads SASEGT. The CDR3 loop reads CASSLYSHYGYTF. CDR3 nucleotide sequence: TGTGCCAGCAGCCTTTACAGTCATTATGGCTACACCTTC.

Many counts were recorded for this clonotype. The J gene is TRBJ2-1, the V gene TRBV4-1, with a weak D call TRBD2 (5 bases). Germline assignment: CDR1 MGHRA and CDR2 YSYEKL. CDR3 length: 16 residues. V was trimmed by 0 bases and J by 0 bases, leaving 9 bases between them. In nucleotides, the CDR3 is TGCGCCAGCAGCCAAGAATCGGGGAGCTCCTACAATGAGCAGTTCTTC. Translation: CASSQESGSSYNEQFF.

This clonotype came up many times. This chain joins TRBV11-2 and TRBJ2-1, with D uncertain. Trimming removed 3 bases at V and 5 bases at J, with 5 bases between. This CDR3 region has 12 residues. The germline gives CDR1 SGHAT, CDR2 FQNNGV. DNA of the CDR3: TGTGCCAGCAGCTTTCTTGACAATGAGCAGTTCTTC. It specifies CASSFLDNEQFF.

This clonotype was counted only a few times. The chain couples TRBV6-1 to TRBJ2-7; D is uncertain. Germline CDR1 MNHNS, CDR2 SASEGT. The CDR3 contains 14 residues. Trimming pared 5 bases from V and 2 bases from J, leaving 13 bases between. The CDR3 DNA follows: TGTGCCAGCAGTCCTTCCGACGGAGCCTACGAGCAGTACGTC. Protein product: CASSPSDGAYEQYV.

V is TRBV21-1 and J is TRBJ2-7; TRBD1, the D gene given by the table, was not confirmed from the DNA. TRBV21-1 is labeled a pseudogene. The CDR3 totals 16 residues. This chain's CDR3 is CASSKLPGHLSYEQYV. The CDR3 DNA reads as TGTGCCAGCAGCAAGCTTCCGGGACACCTCTCCTACGAGCAGTACGTC.

The chain couples TRBV12-3 or TRBV12-4 to TRBJ2-1; tentative D call: TRBD2 (5 bases). V lost 7 bases and J lost 9, with 10 bases in between. CDR3 length equals 11 residues. In nucleotides, the CDR3 is TGTGCCAGCATCTCGGGAACTGAGCAGTTCTTC. It encodes CASISGTEQFF.

Regarding this clonotype: The junction and the germline gene differ at one end; a read error may be behind it. CDR3 DNA sequence: TGCTCCAGCAGCCCCGTATTAAGGGGGCAAGAGACCCAGTACTTC. Its translation is CSSSPVLRGQETQYF. The chain employs TRBV4-1 and TRBJ2-5, with TRBD1 as a possible D gene (6 bases). The CDR3 spans 15 residues. From germline, CDR1 is MGHRA and CDR2 YSYEKL.